The clone carrying this TCR beta chain showed up many times. This entry belongs to a study of T-cell reconstitution after alpha-beta-depleted transplantation in children. The length of the CDR3 is 19 residues. The germline CDR1 and CDR2 sequences are LGHNT and FRNRAP. Trimming took 0 bases from V and 3 from J; bases not matched to a gene: 12. A TCRbeta library incorporating unique molecular identifiers was prepared. TCRdb re-analysed the PCR reads in MiXCR, keeping a single row per CDR3 protein. The sample has about 200,000 distinct CDR3 sequences, around 5.9% seen once; the top ten hold about 4.4%. The sequence derives from a girl younger than two with combined immunodeficiency, due to receive a stem cell transplant. The sample here was PBMCs, taken before TCRalphabeta/CD19-depleted stem cell transplant. The chain couples TRBV12-5 to TRBJ2-3; 10 bases are a match to TRBD1. CDR3 residues: CASGLVPPGRDRGTDTQYF. The CDR3 DNA follows: TGTGCTAGTGGTTTGGTACCCCCGGGTCGGGACAGGGGAACAGATACGCAGTATTTT.